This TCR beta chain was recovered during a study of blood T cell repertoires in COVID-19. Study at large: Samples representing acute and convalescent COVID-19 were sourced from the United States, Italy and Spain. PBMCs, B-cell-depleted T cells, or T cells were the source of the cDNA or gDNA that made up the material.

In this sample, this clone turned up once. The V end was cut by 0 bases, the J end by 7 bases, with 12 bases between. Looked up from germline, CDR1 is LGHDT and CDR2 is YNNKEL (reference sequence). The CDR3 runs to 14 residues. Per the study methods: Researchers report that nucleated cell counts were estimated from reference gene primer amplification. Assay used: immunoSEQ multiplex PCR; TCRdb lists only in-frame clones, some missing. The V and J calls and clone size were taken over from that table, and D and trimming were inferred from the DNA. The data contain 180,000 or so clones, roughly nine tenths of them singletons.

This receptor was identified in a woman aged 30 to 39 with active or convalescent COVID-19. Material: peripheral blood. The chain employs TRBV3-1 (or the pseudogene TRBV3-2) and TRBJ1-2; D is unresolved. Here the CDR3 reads CASSQDLAAPGYTF. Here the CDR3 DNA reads TGTGCCAGCAGCCAAGATCTGGCGGCCCCTGGCTACACCTTC.